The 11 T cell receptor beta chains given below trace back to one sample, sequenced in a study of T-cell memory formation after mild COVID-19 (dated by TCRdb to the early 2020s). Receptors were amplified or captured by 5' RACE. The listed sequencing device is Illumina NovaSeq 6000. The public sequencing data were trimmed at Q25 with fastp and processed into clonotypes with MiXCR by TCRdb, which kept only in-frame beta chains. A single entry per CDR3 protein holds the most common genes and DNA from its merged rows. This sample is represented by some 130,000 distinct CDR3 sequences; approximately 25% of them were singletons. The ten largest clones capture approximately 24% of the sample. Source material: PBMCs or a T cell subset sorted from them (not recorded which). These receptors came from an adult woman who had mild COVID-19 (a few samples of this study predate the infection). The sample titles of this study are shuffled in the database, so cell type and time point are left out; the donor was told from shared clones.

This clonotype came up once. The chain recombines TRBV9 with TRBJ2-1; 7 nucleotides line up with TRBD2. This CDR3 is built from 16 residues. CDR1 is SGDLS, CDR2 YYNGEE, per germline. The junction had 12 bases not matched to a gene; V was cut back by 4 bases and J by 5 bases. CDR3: CASSRGRGSNHNEQFF. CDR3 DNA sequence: TGTGCCAGCAGCAGAGGGAGGGGTTCTAACCACAATGAGCAGTTCTTC.

The DNA for the CDR3 is TGCGCCAGCAGCCACACTTTACTCGCGGGGGCTAACTATGGCTACACCTTC. It yields the protein CASSHTLLAGANYGYTF. The chain has TRBV4-1 and TRBJ1-2, with a possible D match to TRBD1 (5 bases). CDR1 is MGHRA and CDR2 is YSYEKL in the germline V gene. The CDR3 loop spans 17 amino acids. Trimming left V 3 bases short and J 0 bases short, with 17 bases between.

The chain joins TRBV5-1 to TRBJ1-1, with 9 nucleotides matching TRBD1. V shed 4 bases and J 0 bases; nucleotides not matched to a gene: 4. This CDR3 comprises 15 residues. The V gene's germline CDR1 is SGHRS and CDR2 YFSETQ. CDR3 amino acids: CASSPGTGMNTEAFF. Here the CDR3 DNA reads TGCGCCAGCAGCCCCGGGACAGGGATGAACACTGAAGCTTTCTTT.

CDR3 residues: CASRSRVQGEQYF. As DNA, the CDR3 is TGTGCCAGCAGATCAAGGGTCCAAGGGGAGCAGTACTTC. The chain joins TRBV6-5 to TRBJ2-7; D remains ambiguous. CDR3 length equals 13 residues. Per the germline V gene, CDR1 is MNHEY and CDR2 is SVGAGI. Trimming left V 6 bases short and J 7 bases short, with 16 bases between.

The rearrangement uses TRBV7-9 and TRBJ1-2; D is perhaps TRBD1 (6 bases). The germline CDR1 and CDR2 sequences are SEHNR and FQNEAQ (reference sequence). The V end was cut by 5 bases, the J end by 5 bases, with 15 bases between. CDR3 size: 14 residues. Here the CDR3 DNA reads TGTGCCAGCAGCAGCCGACAGGAGAGATATGGCTACACCTTC. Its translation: CASSSRQERYGYTF.

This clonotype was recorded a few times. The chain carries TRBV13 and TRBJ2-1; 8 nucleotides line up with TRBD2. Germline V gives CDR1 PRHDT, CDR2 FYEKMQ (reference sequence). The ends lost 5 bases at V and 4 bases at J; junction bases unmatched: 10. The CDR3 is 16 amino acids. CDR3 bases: TGTGCCAGCAGCCTATTTAGCGGGATGGGATACAATGAGCAGTTCTTC. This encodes CASSLFSGMGYNEQFF.

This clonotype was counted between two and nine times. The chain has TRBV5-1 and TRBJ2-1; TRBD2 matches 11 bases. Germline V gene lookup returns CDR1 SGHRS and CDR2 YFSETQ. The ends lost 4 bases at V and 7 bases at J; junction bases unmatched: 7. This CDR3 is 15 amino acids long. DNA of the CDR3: TGCGCCAGCAGCCATATAGCGGGAGGGCCTAATGAGCAGTTCTTC. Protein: CASSHIAGGPNEQFF.

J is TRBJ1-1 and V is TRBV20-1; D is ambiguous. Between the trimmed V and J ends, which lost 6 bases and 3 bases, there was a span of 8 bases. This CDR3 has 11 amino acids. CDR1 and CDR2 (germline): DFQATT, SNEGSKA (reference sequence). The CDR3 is CSATTYTEAFF. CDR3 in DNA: TGCAGTGCAACAACTTACACTGAAGCTTTCTTT.

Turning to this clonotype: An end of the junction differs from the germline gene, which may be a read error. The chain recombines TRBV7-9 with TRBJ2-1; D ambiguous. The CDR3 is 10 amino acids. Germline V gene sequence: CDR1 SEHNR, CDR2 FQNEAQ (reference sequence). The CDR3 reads CDSSLNEQFF. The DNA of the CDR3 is TGTGACAGCAGCCTCAATGAGCAGTTCTTC. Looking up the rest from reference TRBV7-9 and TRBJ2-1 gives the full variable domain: DTGVSQNPRHKITKRGQNVTFRCDPISEHNRLYWYRQTLGQGPEFLTYFQNEAQLEKSRLLSDRFSAERPKGSFSTLEIQRTEQGDSAMYLCDSSLNEQFFGPGTRLTVL.

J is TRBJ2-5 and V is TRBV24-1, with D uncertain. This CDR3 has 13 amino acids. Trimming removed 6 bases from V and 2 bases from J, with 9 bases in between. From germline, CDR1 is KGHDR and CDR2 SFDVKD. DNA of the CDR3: TGTGCCACCAGTCCCCCTTCACAAGAGACCCAGTACTTC. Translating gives CATSPPSQETQYF.

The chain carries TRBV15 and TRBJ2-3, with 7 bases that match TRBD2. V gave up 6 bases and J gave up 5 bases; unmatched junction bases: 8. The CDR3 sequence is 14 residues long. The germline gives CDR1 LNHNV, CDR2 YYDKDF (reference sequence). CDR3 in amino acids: CATSRAGAGDTQYF. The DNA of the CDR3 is TGTGCCACCAGTAGGGCGGGAGCCGGAGATACGCAGTATTTT.